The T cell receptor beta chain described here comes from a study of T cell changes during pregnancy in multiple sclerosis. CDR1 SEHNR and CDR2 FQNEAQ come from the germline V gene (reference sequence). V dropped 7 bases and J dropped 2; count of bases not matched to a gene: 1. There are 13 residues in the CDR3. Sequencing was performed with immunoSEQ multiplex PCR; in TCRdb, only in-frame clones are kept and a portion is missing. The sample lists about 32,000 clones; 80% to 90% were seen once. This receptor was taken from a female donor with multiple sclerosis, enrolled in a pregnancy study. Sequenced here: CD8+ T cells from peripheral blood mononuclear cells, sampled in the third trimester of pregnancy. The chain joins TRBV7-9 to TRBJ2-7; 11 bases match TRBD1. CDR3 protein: CASKGQGAYEQYF. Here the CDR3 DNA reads TGTGCCAGCAAGGGACAGGGGGCCTACGAGCAGTACTTC.